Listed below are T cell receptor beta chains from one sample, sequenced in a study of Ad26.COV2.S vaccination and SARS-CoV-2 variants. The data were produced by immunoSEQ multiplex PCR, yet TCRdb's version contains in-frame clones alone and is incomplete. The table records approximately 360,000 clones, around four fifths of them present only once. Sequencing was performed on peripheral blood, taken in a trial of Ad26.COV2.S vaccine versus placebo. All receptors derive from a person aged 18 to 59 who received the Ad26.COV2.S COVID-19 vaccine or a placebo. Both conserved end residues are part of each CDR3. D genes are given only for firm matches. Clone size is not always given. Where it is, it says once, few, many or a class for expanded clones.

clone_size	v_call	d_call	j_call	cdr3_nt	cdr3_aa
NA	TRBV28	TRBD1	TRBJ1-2	TGTGCCAGCAGTGGCCGGGACAGGGGATACGGCTACACCTTC	CASSGRDRGYGYTF
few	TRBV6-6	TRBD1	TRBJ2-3	TGTGCCAGCAGAGATGGACAGGCCAGCACAGATACGCAGTATTTT	CASRDGQASTDTQYF
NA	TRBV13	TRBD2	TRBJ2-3	TGTGCCAGCAGCTCTAGACTAGCGAACGCAGACGGGGTAGATACGCAGTATTTT	CASSSRLANADGVDTQYF
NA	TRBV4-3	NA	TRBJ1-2	TGCGCCAGCAGCCAAGATCTGCCGGCCGTCGCTGGCTACACCTTC	CASSQDLPAVAGYTF
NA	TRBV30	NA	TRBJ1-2	TGTGCCTGGAGTGTAAATAGGGCAGACTACACCTTC	CAWSVNRADYTF
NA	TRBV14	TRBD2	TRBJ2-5	TGTGCCAGCAGCCTGGGGACTAGCGGGCGGTGGGAGACCCAGTACTTC	CASSLGTSGRWETQYF
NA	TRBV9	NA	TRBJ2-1	TGTGCCAGCAGCCCCTCGGCTAGCTCCTACAATGAGCAGTTCTTC	CASSPSASSYNEQFF
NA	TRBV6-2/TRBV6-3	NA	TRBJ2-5	TGTGCCAGCAGTTACGTTACCGGGGAGACCCAGTACTTC	CASSYVTGETQYF
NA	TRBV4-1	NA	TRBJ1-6	TGCGCCAGCAGCCGGTCGCCAGGGAATAATTCACCCCTCCACTTT	CASSRSPGNNSPLHF
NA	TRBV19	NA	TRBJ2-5	TGTGCCAGTAGTGGGGGACTTAAAGAGACCCAGTACTTC	CASSGGLKETQYF
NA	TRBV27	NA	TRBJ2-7	TGTGCCAGCAGTTTACTTGGGGTAGGATTGGGCGAGCAGTACTTC	CASSLLGVGLGEQYF
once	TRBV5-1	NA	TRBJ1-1	TGCGCCAGCAGCTTGGGGACAACAGGGGAAGCTTTCTTT	CASSLGTTGEAFF
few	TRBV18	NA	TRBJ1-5	TGTGCCAGCTCAGGAAACAGGGATCAGCCCCAGCATTTT	CASSGNRDQPQHF
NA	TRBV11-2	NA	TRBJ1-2	TGTGCCAGCAGCTTATCTGTGGGCGATGGCTACACCTTC	CASSLSVGDGYTF
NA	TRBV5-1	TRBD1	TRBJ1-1	TGCGCCAGCAGCTCAACAGGGACAGGCACTGAAGCTTTCTTT	CASSSTGTGTEAFF
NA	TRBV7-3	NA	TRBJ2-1	TGTGCCAGCAGCTTAACGTTGGGTCTGTGGGGTGAGCAGTTCTTC	CASSLTLGLWGEQFF
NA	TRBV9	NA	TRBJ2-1	TGTGCCAGCGGAGACCCACGCTCCTACAATGAGCAGTTCTTC	CASGDPRSYNEQFF